By proportion, the clone carrying this T cell receptor beta chain is medium-sized. These data come from a study of OX40 agonist ivuxolimab in advanced cancers. Measured with immunoSEQ multiplex PCR; TCRdb has only the in-frame clones, and not every one. The table includes approximately 74,000 clones, approximately 85% detected once. This CDR3 is built from 14 residues. Germline V lookup: CDR1 WNHNN, CDR2 SYGVQD (reference sequence). V lost 7 bases to trimming and J lost 6 bases; unmatched junction nucleotides: 5. This rearrangement joins TRBV10-1 to TRBJ2-1, with 11 positions matching TRBD2. The sequence was collected from an adult with an advanced solid tumor such as melanoma, head and neck, liver or kidney cancer. The input for sequencing was CD4+ or CD8+ T cells sorted from blood, taken in a trial of the OX40 agonist ivuxolimab. The CDR3 region has the DNA TGCGCCAGCATCCGACTAGCGGGACCCAATGAGCAGTTCTTC. The encoded protein is CASIRLAGPNEQFF.